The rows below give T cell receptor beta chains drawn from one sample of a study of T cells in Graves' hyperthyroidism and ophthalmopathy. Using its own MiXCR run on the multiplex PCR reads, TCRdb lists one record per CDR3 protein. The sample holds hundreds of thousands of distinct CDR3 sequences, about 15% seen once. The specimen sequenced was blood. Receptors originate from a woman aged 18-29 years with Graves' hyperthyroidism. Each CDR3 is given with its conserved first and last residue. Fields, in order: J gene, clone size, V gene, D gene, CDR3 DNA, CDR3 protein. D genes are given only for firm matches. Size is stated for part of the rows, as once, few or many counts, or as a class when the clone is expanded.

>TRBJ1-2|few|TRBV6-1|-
TGTGCCAGCAGTGAAGCACCGGGGCCCTATGGCTACACCTTC
CASSEAPGPYGYTF
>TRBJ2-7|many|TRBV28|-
TGTGCCAGCGGAAGAGGGGGAACCTACGAGCAGTACTTC
CASGRGGTYEQYF
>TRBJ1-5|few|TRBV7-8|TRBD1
TGTGCCAGCAGCCCCCGGGGGACAGGGCTAAATAGCAATCAGCCCCAGCATTTT
CASSPRGTGLNSNQPQHF
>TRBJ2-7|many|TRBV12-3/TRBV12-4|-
TGTGCCAGCAGGTCCTCTGGGAGCTCCTACGAGCAGTACTTC
CASRSSGSSYEQYF
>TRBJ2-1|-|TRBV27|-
TGTGCCAGCAGTTTATATATTGGTAGTGAGCAGTTCTTC
CASSLYIGSEQFF
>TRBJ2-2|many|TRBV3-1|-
TGTGCCAGCAGTCCAATAGCAACTACCGGGGAGCTGTTTTTT
CASSPIATTGELFF
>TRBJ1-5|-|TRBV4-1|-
TGCGCCAGCAGCCAAGAACTAGGGCAGCCCCAGCATTTT
CASSQELGQPQHF
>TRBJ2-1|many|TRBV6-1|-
TGTGCCAGCAAGCGCGTCAATGAGCAGTTCTTC
CASKRVNEQFF
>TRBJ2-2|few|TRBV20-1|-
TGCAGTGCTAAGACGAGGCACCCCGCGAACACCGGGGAGCTGTTTTTT
CSAKTRHPANTGELFF
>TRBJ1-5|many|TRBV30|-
TGTGCCTGGAGTGTAGAGGGTAGTCAGCCCCAGCATTTT
CAWSVEGSQPQHF
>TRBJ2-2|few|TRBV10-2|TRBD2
TGCGCCAGCAACCTAGCGGGAGGAGGTCCCGGGGAGCTGTTTTTT
CASNLAGGGPGELFF
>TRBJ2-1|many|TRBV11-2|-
TGTGCCAGCAGTTTTAGCGGCCTCCTGGATGGCCACAATGAGCAGTTCTTC
CASSFSGLLDGHNEQFF
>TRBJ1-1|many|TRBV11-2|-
TGTGCCAGCAGCTTCCCAGGCTGGACTGAAGCTTTCTTT
CASSFPGWTEAFF
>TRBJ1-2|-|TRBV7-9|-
TGTGCCGGAGAGCCCGGGGTCGGGGGCTACACCTTC
CAGEPGVGGYTF
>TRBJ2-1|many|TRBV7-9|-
TGTGCCAGCAGCTTAAAGTCTACCAATGAGCAGTTCTTC
CASSLKSTNEQFF
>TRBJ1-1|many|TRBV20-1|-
TGCAGTGCTAGAAAATGGTCGTTCGAAGCTTTCTTT
CSARKWSFEAFF
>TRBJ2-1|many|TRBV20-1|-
TGCAGTGCTAGGGAGGGGCGGAGCTCCTACAATGAGCAGTTCTTC
CSAREGRSSYNEQFF
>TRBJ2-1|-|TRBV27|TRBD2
TGTGCCAGCACCCCCACCGGGGGGGGAAACTACAATGAGCAGTTCTTC
CASTPTGGGNYNEQFF
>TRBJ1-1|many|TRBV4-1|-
TGCGCCAGCAGCCAAGATCGGGGGGGCACTGAAGCTTTCTTT
CASSQDRGGTEAFF
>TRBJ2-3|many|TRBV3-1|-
TGTGCCAGCAGCCAAGATTATCCGGGATGGGATACGCAGTATTTT
CASSQDYPGWDTQYF
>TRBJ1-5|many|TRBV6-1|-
TGTGCCAGCAGGCGAGGGATGGAGGATCAGCCCCAGCATTTT
CASRRGMEDQPQHF
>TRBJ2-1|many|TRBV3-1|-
TGTGCCAGCAGCCAAGGTCGGAGCGATTTTAATGAGCAGTTCTTC
CASSQGRSDFNEQFF
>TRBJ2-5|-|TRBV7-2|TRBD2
TGTGCCAGCAGCTTCCAATCGGGCGGGAGGCCCTCGGGGACCCAGTACTTC
CASSFQSGGRPSGTQYF
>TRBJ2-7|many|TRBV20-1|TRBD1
TGCAGTGCTATCGGACAGGGGTACGAGCAGTACTTC
CSAIGQGYEQYF
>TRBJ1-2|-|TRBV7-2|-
TGTGCCAGCAGCTTGGTGCTAGGGGGAGGCTACACCTTC
CASSLVLGGGYTF
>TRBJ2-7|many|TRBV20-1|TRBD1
TGCAGTGCTAGGACCGGGACAGGGGCCTACGAGCAGTACTTC
CSARTGTGAYEQYF
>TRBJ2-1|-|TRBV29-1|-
TGCAGCGTTGTGGTGACGCTACCTTTGGATGAGCAGTTCTTC
CSVVVTLPLDEQFF
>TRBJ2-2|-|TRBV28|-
TGTGCCAGCAGTTTCATAATCCTCTCCACCGGGGAGCTGTTTTTT
CASSFIILSTGELFF
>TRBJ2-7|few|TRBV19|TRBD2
TGTGCCAGTAGTAAGCTAGCGGGAGGGAATGCCTACGAGCAGTACTTC
CASSKLAGGNAYEQYF
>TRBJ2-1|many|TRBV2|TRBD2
TGTGCCAGCAGTGTGGGAGCGGGAGTACTCAATGAGCAGTTCTTC
CASSVGAGVLNEQFF
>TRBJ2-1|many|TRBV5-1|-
TGCGCCAGCAGCTTGGGGGGAGCCGGGGACAATGAGCAGTTCTTC
CASSLGGAGDNEQFF
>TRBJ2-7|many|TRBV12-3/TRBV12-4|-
TGTGCCAGCAGCAGAGGGCCGGAAAACGAGCAGTACTTC
CASSRGPENEQYF
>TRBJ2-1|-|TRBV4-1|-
TGCGCCAGCAGCCAAGGAACAGCTTCCTACAATGAGCGGTTCTTC
CASSQGTASYNERFF
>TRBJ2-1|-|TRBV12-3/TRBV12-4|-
TGTGCCACCACGTCGCGGGTAAGCTCCTACAATGAGCAGTTCTTC
CATTSRVSSYNEQFF
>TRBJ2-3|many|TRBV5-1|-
TGCGCCAGCATTCAGGGTGGGGGAATGGATACGCAGTATTTT
CASIQGGGMDTQYF
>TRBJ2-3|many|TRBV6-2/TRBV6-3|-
TGTGCCAGCAGTCCGGCATCCCCCCTCAGGGGCGCAGATACGCAGTATTTT
CASSPASPLRGADTQYF
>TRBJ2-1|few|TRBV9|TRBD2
TGTGCCAGCGGGGAGGGTCTAGCGGACAATGAGCAGTTCTTC
CASGEGLADNEQFF
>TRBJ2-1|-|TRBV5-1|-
TGCGCCAGCAGCTTGGCGCAGATTCCCTACAATGAGCAGTTCTTC
CASSLAQIPYNEQFF
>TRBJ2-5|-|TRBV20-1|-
TGCAGTGCTATCGAATTGGCGGGAATATCCGAAGAGACCCAGTACTTC
CSAIELAGISEETQYF
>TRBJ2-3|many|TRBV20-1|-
TGCAGTGCTAGAGAAACCACAACAGATACGCAGTATTTT
CSARETTTDTQYF
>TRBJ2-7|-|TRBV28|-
TGTGCCAGCAGTCCCCCTCTGGGGGGAGACGGCTACGAGCAGTACTTC
CASSPPLGGDGYEQYF
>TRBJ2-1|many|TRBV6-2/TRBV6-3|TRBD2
TGTGCCAGCAGTTACGGTACACCCGGGACTAGCGGGGCAAGCTCCTACAATGAGCAGTTCTTC
CASSYGTPGTSGASSYNEQFF
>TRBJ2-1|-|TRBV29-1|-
TGCAGCGTCCAGGGCACAGGAAACTCCTACAATGAGCAGTTCTTC
CSVQGTGNSYNEQFF
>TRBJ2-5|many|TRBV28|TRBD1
TGTGCCAGCAGTTTATACCTCACAGGGGCGGTAGAGACCCAGTACTTC
CASSLYLTGAVETQYF
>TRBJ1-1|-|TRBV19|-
TGTGCCAGTAGTCAGGGGCCTCCGAACACTGAAGCTTTCTTT
CASSQGPPNTEAFF
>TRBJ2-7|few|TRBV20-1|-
TGCAGTGCTACACTGACGGAGGGTGGTTACGAGCAGTACTTC
CSATLTEGGYEQYF
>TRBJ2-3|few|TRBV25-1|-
TGTGCCAGCAGTGCGGCGGGGAGCACAGATACGCAGTATTTT
CASSAAGSTDTQYF
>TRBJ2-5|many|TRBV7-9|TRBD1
TGTGCCAGCAGCTTACAGGGGGATGGGGAGACCCAGTACTTC
CASSLQGDGETQYF
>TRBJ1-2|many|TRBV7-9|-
TGTGCCAGCAGCGCACGGTGGGCGAGAGGAGAGGGCTACACCTTC
CASSARWARGEGYTF
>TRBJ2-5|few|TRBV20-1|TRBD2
TGCAGTGCCATCGACGGCTACCGGGACTATGGAGAGACCCAGTACTTC
CSAIDGYRDYGETQYF
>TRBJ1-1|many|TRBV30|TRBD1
TGTGCCTGGAGTGTACAGGGGCTCCTGAACACTGAAGCTTTCTTT
CAWSVQGLLNTEAFF
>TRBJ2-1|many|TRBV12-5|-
TGTGCTAGTGGTTTGGTAACTAGCTATGAGCAGTTCTTC
CASGLVTSYEQFF
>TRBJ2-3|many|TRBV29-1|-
TGCAGCGTTGAACCAGTTGGCCAGGAGACTAGTGCAGATACGCAGTATTTT
CSVEPVGQETSADTQYF
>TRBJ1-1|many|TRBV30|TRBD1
TGTGCCTGGAACGAACAGGGGTTGGCTGAAGCTTTCTTT
CAWNEQGLAEAFF
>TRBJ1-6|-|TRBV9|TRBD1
TGTGCCAGCAACGGACAGGGAGGGAGGAATTCACCCCTCCACTTT
CASNGQGGRNSPLHF
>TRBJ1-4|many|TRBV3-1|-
TGTGCCAGCAGCCACCGGACAGAAAATGAAAAACTGTTTTTT
CASSHRTENEKLFF
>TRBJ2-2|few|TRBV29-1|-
TGCAGCGCCGGGGACCAGGGAGGCTTTATCCTCCGGGCGCCGAACACCGGGGAGCTGTTTTTT
CSAGDQGGFILRAPNTGELFF
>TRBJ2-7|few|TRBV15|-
TGTGCCACCAGCAGAGGGACCTCCCGCCCCTTCGAGCAGTACTTC
CATSRGTSRPFEQYF
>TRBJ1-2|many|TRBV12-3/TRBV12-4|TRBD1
TGTGCCAGCAGAGACTCGGACAGGGTGTTCTATGGCTACACCTTC
CASRDSDRVFYGYTF
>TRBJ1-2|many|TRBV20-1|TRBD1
TGCAGTGCTAGAGATCAGTCAGGGGGCGGCTATGGCTACACCTTC
CSARDQSGGGYGYTF